In this sample, the clone carrying this T cell receptor beta chain turned up many times. These data originate in a study of early T cells in non-severe SARS-CoV-2 infection. The V segment lost 5 bases and the J segment 0 bases; nucleotides outside the gene matches: 3. The CDR3 consists of 16 residues. Germline lookup yields CDR1 SGHAT and CDR2 FQNNGV. TCRdb reprocessed the 5' RACE reads with MiXCR, giving one entry per CDR3 protein. The table has 75,000 to 80,000 distinct CDR3 sequences, roughly a sixth seen once. This receptor was obtained from an adult who was a healthcare worker with PCR-confirmed SARS-CoV-2 infection or an uninfected control (not recorded which). V gene TRBV11-2 combines with J gene TRBJ2-1, with 11 bases matching TRBD2. Sequenced: whole blood. The CDR3 region has the DNA TGTGCCAGCAGCCCTAGCGGGAGGCGCTCCTACAATGAGCAGTTCTTC. Its protein product is CASSPSGRRSYNEQFF.